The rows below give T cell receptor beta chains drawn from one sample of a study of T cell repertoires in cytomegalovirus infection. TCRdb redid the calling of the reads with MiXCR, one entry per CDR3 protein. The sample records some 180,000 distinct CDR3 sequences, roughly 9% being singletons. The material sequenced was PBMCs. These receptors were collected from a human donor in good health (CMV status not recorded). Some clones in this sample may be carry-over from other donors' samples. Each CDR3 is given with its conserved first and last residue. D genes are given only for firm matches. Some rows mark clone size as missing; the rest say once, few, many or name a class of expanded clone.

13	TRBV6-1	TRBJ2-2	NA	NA	TGTGCCAGCAGGGGCAGAACATACGGGGAGCTGTTTTTT	CASRGRTYGELFF
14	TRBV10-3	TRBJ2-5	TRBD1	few	TGTGCCATCGGACCGGGACAGTCCAGAGAGACCCAGTACTTC	CAIGPGQSRETQYF
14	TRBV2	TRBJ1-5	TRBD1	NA	TGTGCCAGCAACCTTGGACAGGGCAGTCAGCCCCAGCATTTT	CASNLGQGSQPQHF
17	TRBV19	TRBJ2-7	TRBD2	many	TGTGCCAGTAGTATACTAGCGGGAGGACCTGGTGGTGACGAGCAGTACTTC	CASSILAGGPGGDEQYF
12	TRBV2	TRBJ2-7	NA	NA	TGTGCCAGCAATCTCGACGGGGGCGAGCAGTACTTC	CASNLDGGEQYF
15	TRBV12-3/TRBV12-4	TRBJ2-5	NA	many	TGTGCCAGCAGTTCATTACAAGGTACCGTGGAGACCCAGTACTTC	CASSSLQGTVETQYF
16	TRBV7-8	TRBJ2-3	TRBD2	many	TGTGCCAGCAGCTTAGCTGGCGGGAGCTTTACAGATACGCAGTATTTT	CASSLAGGSFTDTQYF
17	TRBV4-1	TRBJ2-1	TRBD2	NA	TGCGCCAGCAGCCAAACCTTTGGGGGACTAGTATACAATGAGCAGTTCTTC	CASSQTFGGLVYNEQFF
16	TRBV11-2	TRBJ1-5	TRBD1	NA	TGTGCCAGCAGCTTAGATCAGACAGGGGGCAATCAGCCCCAGCATTTT	CASSLDQTGGNQPQHF
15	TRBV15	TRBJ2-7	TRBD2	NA	TGTGCCACCAGCAGAGAGGGCGGGAGCCGAAGGGAGCAGTACTTC	CATSREGGSRREQYF
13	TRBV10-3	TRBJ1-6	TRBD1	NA	TGTGCCATAACGGGACAGAGTAATTCACCCCTCCACTTT	CAITGQSNSPLHF
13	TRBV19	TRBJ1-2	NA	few	TGTGCCAGTAGTCCAGGGCCCGTAGCAGGCTACACCTTC	CASSPGPVAGYTF
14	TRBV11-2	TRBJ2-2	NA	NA	TGTGCCAGCAACCCGATAGGGGGTGGCGGGGAGCTGTTTTTT	CASNPIGGGGELFF
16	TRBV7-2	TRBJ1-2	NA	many	TGTGCCAGCAGCCACCCCCCACCAGGGGACTTCTATGGCTACACCTTC	CASSHPPPGDFYGYTF
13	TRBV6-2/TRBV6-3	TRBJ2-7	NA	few	TGTGCCAGCAGTTACGCTAGCTCCTACGAGCAGTACTTC	CASSYASSYEQYF
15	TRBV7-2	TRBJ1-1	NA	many	TGTGCCAGCAGCTTAGTAGGGAGCGGGAACACTGAAGCTTTCTTT	CASSLVGSGNTEAFF
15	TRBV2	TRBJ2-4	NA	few	TGTGCCAGCAGTGGAAGGGAGTTGGCCAAAAACATTCAGTACTTC	CASSGRELAKNIQYF
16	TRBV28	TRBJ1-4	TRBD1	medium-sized	TGTGCCAGCAGTTTATCCCTGGGACAGGAGAATGAAAAACTGTTTTTT	CASSLSLGQENEKLFF
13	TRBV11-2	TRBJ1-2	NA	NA	TGTGCCAGCAGCCCGGACCCCCGCTATGGCTACACCTTC	CASSPDPRYGYTF
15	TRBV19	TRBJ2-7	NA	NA	TGTGCCAGTAGTACCGATAGCGGAGCACCCTACGAGCAGTACTTC	CASSTDSGAPYEQYF
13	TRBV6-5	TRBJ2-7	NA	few	TGTGCCAGCAGTTCCCCCTTATCCTACGAGCAGTACTTC	CASSSPLSYEQYF
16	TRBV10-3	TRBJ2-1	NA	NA	TGTGCCATCAGGAAGGGGTCATCGAGCTCCTACAATGAGCAGTTCTTC	CAIRKGSSSSYNEQFF
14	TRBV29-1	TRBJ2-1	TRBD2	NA	TGCAGCGTTCTCCTAGCGGGAGGGAACAATGAGCAGTTCTTC	CSVLLAGGNNEQFF
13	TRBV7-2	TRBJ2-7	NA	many	TGTGCCAGCAGCTTTCCCCCACGGAACGAGCAGTACTTC	CASSFPPRNEQYF
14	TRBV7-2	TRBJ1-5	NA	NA	TGTGCCAGCAGCGCGGACGGTCACGGACAGCCCCAGCATTTT	CASSADGHGQPQHF
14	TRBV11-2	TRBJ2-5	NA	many	TGTGCCAGCAGCTCTACGGACTTCCAAGAGACCCAGTACTTC	CASSSTDFQETQYF
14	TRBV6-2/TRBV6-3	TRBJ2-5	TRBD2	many	TGTGCCAGCAGTAGCGGGGGAAGCCAAGAGACCCAGTACTTC	CASSSGGSQETQYF
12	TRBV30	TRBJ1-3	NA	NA	TGTGCCTGGAGAGAGGGGGAAAACACCATATATTTT	CAWREGENTIYF
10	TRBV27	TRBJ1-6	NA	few	TGTGCCAGCACGCGGTCACCCCTCCACTTT	CASTRSPLHF
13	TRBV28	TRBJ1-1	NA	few	TGTGCCAGCAGTTTAAGGGAGTTAACTGAAGCTTTCTTT	CASSLRELTEAFF
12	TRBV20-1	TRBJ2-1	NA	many	TGCAGTACTAGTATCCAATCAGATGAGCAGTTCTTC	CSTSIQSDEQFF
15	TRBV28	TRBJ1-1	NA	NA	TGTGCCAGCAGTTTCCACGCCATGGGGCGCACTGAAGCTTTCTTT	CASSFHAMGRTEAFF
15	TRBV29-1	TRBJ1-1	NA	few	TGCAGCGTTGGGCATTCGAGACTCATGAACACTGAAGCTTTCTTT	CSVGHSRLMNTEAFF
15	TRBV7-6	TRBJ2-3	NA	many	TGTGCCAGCAGCCCCCGCGAGCGTCACACAGATACGCAGTATTTT	CASSPRERHTDTQYF
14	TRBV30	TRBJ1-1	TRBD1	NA	TGTGCCTGGAGTCGTGACAGGGGTTATTCTTCTGCTTTCTTT	CAWSRDRGYSSAFF
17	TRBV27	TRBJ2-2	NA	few	TGTGCCAGCAGTTTTGCGTCTAGCATAACGAACACCGGGGAGCTGTTTTTT	CASSFASSITNTGELFF
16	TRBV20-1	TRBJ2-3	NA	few	TGCAGTGCTAACCGGGACCGCGCAATCTCCACAGATACGCAGTATTTT	CSANRDRAISTDTQYF
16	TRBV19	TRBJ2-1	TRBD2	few	TGTGCCAGTAGTCCGGCTGGTAGCGGGGGCCTCAATGAGCAGTTCTTC	CASSPAGSGGLNEQFF